This T cell receptor beta chain was obtained from a study of CD8 T cells in ankylosing spondylitis. Study-wide findings and caveats: Relatively scarce in peripheral blood, disease-linked clones were CD8+. A number of the motif variants had already been described in reactive arthritis synovial fluid and blood. Made up of about eight highly homologous variants, a TCR beta motif appeared characteristic of ankylosing spondylitis blood. Reportedly, disease-linked clones are significantly enriched in ankylosing spondylitis patients' matched synovial fluid.

Germline V CDR1 and CDR2: MDHEN, SYDVKM. V lost 6 bases and J lost 11; bases outside the gene matches: 6. The CDR3 contains 12 residues. Quantitative 5'-RACE with molecular barcodes was used to make the TCR beta libraries. In TCRdb, the 5' RACE reads were re-called with MiXCR into one record per CDR3 protein. The sample has 700,000 to 850,000 distinct CDR3 sequences; 10% to 15% are singletons. This clonotype was recorded a few times. Its antigen is still unknown. The receptor was derived from a male donor with ankylosing spondylitis. This chain connects TRBV28 to TRBJ1-1; 10 nucleotides align to TRBD1. The sample comprised blood, either unsorted or a sorted T cell fraction (not recorded which). The CDR3 here is CASRWTGGSAFF. CDR3 nucleotide sequence: TGTGCCAGCAGATGGACAGGGGGATCGGCTTTCTTT.